Below, one TCR beta chain is given with its context. Its antigen is still unknown. No base qualities exist here, and no much larger clone lies one base off it. This sample is part of a study of blood T cells in healthy people across ages (dated by TCRdb to the mid-2010s). For the wider study: In model experiments, template switching captured roughly one uniquely barcoded TCR beta cDNA molecule for every two T cells. To track age-related changes in TCR beta repertoire diversity, the study relied on deep sequencing normalized with unique cDNA molecular identifiers. Four age groups were formed from the donors: young (average approximately 15 years), middle-aged (approximately 40), aged (more than 55) and long-lived (82). To avoid experimental bias, donors of different ages were distributed randomly across sequencing lanes. Using the same blood draw, the study looked at two additional independent replicas of 1 million unique cDNA reads for two donors, one aged 18 to 30 and the other aged 80 or older. Here is what the overall study found, with its caveats: Because the CMV infection status of the donors was unknown, age-related changes in expanded clonotypes may potentially have been confounded. Observed TCR beta diversity correlated strongly with the percentage of naive T cells measured by flow cytometry. Compared with the aged group, the long-lived group had more naive CD4+ T cells, fewer expanded clones and increased TCR diversity, a pattern suggesting age selection. Because profiling used bulk unsorted PBMCs, naive and antigen-experienced compartments could not be compared conclusively. Total diversity estimates from one million sequenced T cells were considered lower bounds and underestimates. Observed TCR beta diversity per million T cells fell roughly linearly with age, and a significant reduction was already apparent by age around 40.

Systemically healthy Caucasian individuals from Russia, approximately 39 in total and aged about 6 to 95 years, were included as donors. Each donor gave 8 to 10 milliliters of peripheral blood, drawn into EDTA-treated Vacutainer tubes. Ficoll-Paque density-gradient centrifugation was used to isolate PBMCs, with at least 7 million obtained per sample. Trizol reagent was used to extract total RNA from the PBMCs, yielding at least 5.5 micrograms per sample. The percentages of naive CD45RAhigh/CD27high T cells were determined by flow cytometry on a PBMC aliquot from every donor. Deletion took 2 bases off V and 8 bases off J, with a span of 16 bases between the germline ends. Via the germline V gene, CDR1 is SGHRS and CDR2 YFSETQ. From cysteine to phenylalanine, the CDR3 is 15 amino acids long. The only DNA kept is the CDR3, 45 bases in frame from the first base. Library construction relied on 5' RACE. Sequenced on an Illumina HiSeq 2500. A second roughly 6 to 12 cycle PCR used a sample-barcoded 5' primer and a J-beta primer mix. Each TCR beta cDNA molecule received a unique molecular identifier from a template-switch 5' adaptor carrying 12 random nucleotides. Each sample yielded at least 3 million CDR3-containing paired-end reads. All of the RNA was converted into first-strand cDNA using the Mint cDNA synthesis kit, with a TRBC-specific oligonucleotide serving as the primer. Following uracil-DNA glycosylase treatment, a first 18-cycle PCR with universal primers M1SS and BC2_uni_R was performed on all cDNA. On the authors' methods: Each sample was normalized by randomly selecting 1 million high-quality reads, each carrying a distinct molecular identifier. Instead of being binned into consensus sequences, reads with shared molecular identifiers were discarded. MiTCR, with a Q25 quality threshold and the strictest error-elimination algorithm, was used for CDR3 identification, clonotype clustering and error correction. A nonparametric unseen species model with Euler transformation was used to estimate lower-bound total TCR beta diversity. The raw public reads went through TCRdb reprocessing: fastp at Q25, MiXCR clone calling, in-frame beta chains kept. Each record represents a unique CDR3 protein, reported with the most common genes and DNA among its rows. For this entry, the V and J calls and clone size follow TCRdb and not the study's own pipeline. The sample records 650,000 to 1,000,000 distinct CDR3 sequences, 46% of which are singletons. Of the sample, about a sixth falls within the top ten clones.

The sample consisted of blood. The origin of this receptor is an elderly man in good health. This chain joins TRBV5-1 to TRBJ1-4; matching of 5 bases hints at TRBD1 as the D gene. The CDR3 has the sequence CASSLGSTNREKLFF. The bases are TGCGCCAGCAGCTTAGGCAGCACGAACAGGGAAAAACTGTTTTTT.